A selection of T cell receptor beta chains follows, all from one sample in a study of OX40 agonist ivuxolimab in advanced cancers. Here immunoSEQ multiplex PCR was the method, and the copy in TCRdb shows in-frame clones only, minus some. Of 12,000 to 15,000 clones listed, 76% are singletons. The sample here was CD4+ or CD8+ T cells sorted from blood, taken in a trial of the OX40 agonist ivuxolimab. These TCRs come from an adult with an advanced solid tumor such as melanoma, head and neck, liver or kidney cancer. Both conserved end residues are part of each CDR3. Size is stated for part of the rows, as once, few or many counts, or as a class when the clone is expanded.

cdr3_aa	clone_size	v_call	j_call
CASSRTLYEQYF	.	TRBV6-5	TRBJ2-7
CASSTTVPVTDTQYF	.	TRBV6-5	TRBJ2-3
CASSLDLGTEAFF	.	TRBV7-2	TRBJ1-1
CAISDGENSYNEQFF	.	TRBV10-3	TRBJ2-1
CSVEDSYEQYF	once	TRBV29-1	TRBJ2-7
CASSPGTAQETQYF	.	TRBV18	TRBJ2-5
CASSQYRATYEQYF	.	TRBV5-6	TRBJ2-7
CASSLVGTEAFF	medium-sized	TRBV5-8	TRBJ1-1
CASAFDIQNYGYTF	.	TRBV19	TRBJ1-2
CASSSEGARGYTF	.	TRBV7-9	TRBJ1-2
CASSAWGNSPLHF	once	TRBV6-5	TRBJ1-6
CASSPTVSTGETQYF	medium-sized	TRBV18	TRBJ2-5
CASSDSMGTDTQYF	.	TRBV6-4	TRBJ2-3
CASSLVGGETQYF	once	TRBV5-5	TRBJ2-5
CAVGDRDSSYEQYF	.	TRBV10-3	.
CATSRELQADYTF	few	TRBV15	TRBJ1-2
CASSSRSRLAGYNEQFF	.	TRBV9	TRBJ2-1
CASSPGLAGGPGTDTQYF	few	TRBV4-3	TRBJ2-3
CASSWQGYEQYF	few	TRBV5-5	TRBJ2-7
CASGTGTGETQYF	.	TRBV12-5	TRBJ2-5
CASSSPPAVARNYGYTF	.	TRBV5-6	TRBJ1-2
CASSSQGTTGELFF	.	TRBV4-1	TRBJ2-2
CAISDPVAGGFTDTQYF	.	TRBV10-3	TRBJ2-3
CASRDGLNTEAFF	.	TRBV10-1	TRBJ1-1
CASSFGGEQYF	.	TRBV6-9	TRBJ2-7
CASSYGTDRGEQYF	.	TRBV6-5	TRBJ2-7
CASSVGRYMNTEAFF	.	TRBV9	TRBJ1-1
CASSAGTGGEKLFF	few	TRBV9	TRBJ1-4
CASSQGPQGGYEQYF	.	TRBV4-1	TRBJ2-7
CASSGGLEGPNTEAFF	.	TRBV2	TRBJ1-1
CASSQDLGQGHYGYTF	few	TRBV4-3	TRBJ1-2
CASSAGQANTEAFF	.	TRBV9	TRBJ1-1
CASSQGSGAGGYTF	medium-sized	TRBV4-3	TRBJ1-2
CASTQTAASYEQYF	.	TRBV27	TRBJ2-7
CASSPSGTTNEKLFF	.	TRBV13	TRBJ1-4
CASSPPPNTEAFF	few	TRBV6-5	TRBJ1-1
CASTGLAGGQETQYF	.	TRBV6-6	TRBJ2-5
CAWTLAGGPQETQYF	.	TRBV30	TRBJ2-5
CASSLRGLGTGELFF	.	TRBV7-2	TRBJ2-2
CASSYRALQETQYF	.	TRBV6-6	TRBJ2-5
CSASGGDTQYF	few	TRBV20-1	TRBJ2-3
CASSVTSGYETQYF	few	TRBV2	TRBJ2-5
CASSLEPLPRTDTQYF	few	TRBV5-4	TRBJ2-3
CASSAAGYEQYF	.	TRBV7-3	TRBJ2-7
CASGLNGRTYEQYF	.	TRBV12-5	TRBJ2-7